The 23 T cell receptor beta chains below all came from one sample that was sequenced in a study of blood T cell repertoires in COVID-19. Assay: immunoSEQ multiplex PCR; the TCRdb copy retains only in-frame clones and omits some. Found here are around 93,000 clones, about four fifths of them singletons; the top ten hold approximately 20%. The sequenced sample was peripheral blood. Source of these receptors: an elderly man with acute or convalescent COVID-19.

V is TRBV6-2 or TRBV6-3 and J is TRBJ1-5; D call uncertain. V was shortened by 6 bases and J by 6 bases, with 18 bases between the two germline ends. This CDR3 is 15 amino acids long. Per the germline V gene, CDR1 is MNHEY and CDR2 is SVGEGT. CDR3 residues: CASSSVEGLSQPQHF. CDR3 coding DNA: TGTGCCAGCAGCTCAGTGGAGGGCTTAAGTCAGCCCCAGCATTTT.

The rearrangement joins TRBV18 to TRBJ2-2; possible D gene TRBD1, 5 bases. There are 17 residues in the CDR3. Germline V gives CDR1 KGHSH, CDR2 LQKENI. Trimming left V 6 bases short and J 0 bases short, with 17 bases between. Here the CDR3 DNA reads TGTGCCAGCTCTCAAAGCGTGAGACAGTCGAACACCGGGGAGCTGTTTTTT. Encoded protein: CASSQSVRQSNTGELFF.

The chain couples TRBV19 to TRBJ2-1; possibly TRBD1 for D (5 bases). This CDR3 has 17 residues. Trimming removed 3 bases from V and 4 bases from J, with 19 bases in between. Germline V CDR1 and CDR2: LNHDA, SQIVND (reference sequence). The CDR3 sequence is CASSIPGQGFSYNEQFF. For the CDR3, the DNA is TGTGCCAGTAGTATTCCCGGTCAGGGATTTTCTTACAATGAGCAGTTCTTC.

This clone was seen more than once but under ten times. V gene TRBV29-1 combines with J gene TRBJ2-7; the match to TRBD1 covers 9 bases. There are 12 residues in the CDR3. Germline V CDR1 and CDR2: SQVTM, ANQGSEA. V shed 7 bases and J 3 bases; nucleotides not matched to a gene: 4. CDR3 region: CSAGTGNYEQYF. DNA of the CDR3: TGCAGCGCCGGGACAGGGAACTACGAGCAGTACTTC.

V gene TRBV18 combines with J gene TRBJ1-2; D is uncertain. The V and J ends lost 3 bases and 2 bases respectively, with 16 bases between them. This CDR3 is 16 amino acids long. Germline V gene lookup returns CDR1 KGHSH and CDR2 LQKENI. The CDR3 protein is CASSPGIGEPNYGYTF. The DNA of the CDR3 is TGTGCCAGCTCACCCGGGATTGGGGAACCCAACTATGGCTACACCTTC.

The J gene is TRBJ2-2, the V gene TRBV19; TRBD1 aligns across 7 bases. Trimming removed 8 bases from V and 0 bases from J; junction bases left unmatched: 0. CDR3 length: 13 residues. Germline lookup yields CDR1 LNHDA and CDR2 SQIVND (reference sequence). Here the CDR3 reads CASGTANTGELFF. The CDR3 DNA follows: TGTGCCAGTGGGACAGCGAACACCGGGGAGCTGTTTTTT.

The rearrangement links TRBV19 to TRBJ2-1; possibly TRBD1 for D (5 bases). V gave up 6 bases and J gave up 9 bases, with 15 bases separating them. The CDR3 length is 13 residues. The germline V gene has CDR1 LNHDA and CDR2 SQIVND (reference sequence). CDR3 loop: CASRPQGIGEQFF. For the CDR3, the DNA is TGTGCCAGTAGGCCCCAGGGCATCGGTGAGCAGTTCTTC.

This clone occurred a few times. The CDR3 region has the DNA TGTGCCAGCAGCTTCAGTAGCAATCAGCCCCAGCATTTT. Translating gives CASSFSSNQPQHF. The genes are TRBV7-9 and TRBJ1-5, with D hard to call. Germline lookup yields CDR1 SEHNR and CDR2 FQNEAQ (reference sequence). The CDR3 is made up of 13 amino acids. Trimming stripped 3 bases from V and 0 bases from J, with 3 bases between.

The chain joins TRBV7-2 to TRBJ1-1, with D possibly being TRBD1 (5 bases). Germline V gene lookup returns CDR1 SGHTA and CDR2 FQGNSA. CDR3 length: 13 amino acids. V was trimmed by 8 bases and J by 1 base, leaving 11 bases between them. The CDR3 region is CASSGGRNTEAFF. In DNA form, the CDR3 reads TGTGCCAGCTCGGGGGGAAGGAACACTGAAGCTTTCTTT.

This clone was counted only a few times. The J gene is TRBJ1-1, the V gene TRBV30; D may be TRBD1 (5 bases). The CDR3 has 14 amino acids. Trimming took 0 bases from V and 1 from J, leaving 9 bases between them. Germline CDR1 reads GTSNPN; CDR2 reads SVGIG (reference sequence). CDR3 in amino acids: CAWSVGRGNTEAFF. The CDR3 region has the DNA TGTGCCTGGAGTGTAGGAAGGGGGAACACTGAAGCTTTCTTT.

J is TRBJ1-6 and V is TRBV24-1, with 10 nucleotides matching TRBD1. Germline V CDR1 and CDR2: KGHDR, SFDVKD. J gave up 7 bases and V 11 bases, and 7 bases lay outside the gene matches. This CDR3 is 14 amino acids long. CDR3 bases: TGTGCCATTCGAGGGACAGGGGACAATTCACCCCTCCACTTT. As protein: CAIRGTGDNSPLHF.

The CDR3 sequence: CASSDLRDTGELFF. CDR3 in DNA: TGTGCCAGCAGTGATTTGCGGGACACCGGGGAGCTGTTTTTT. This rearrangement joins TRBV6-2 or TRBV6-3 to TRBJ2-2; D may be TRBD2 (5 bases). The CDR3 is made up of 14 amino acids. Trimming cost V 5 bases and J 3 bases, with 10 bases left between them. CDR1 and CDR2 (germline): MNHEY, SVGEGT.

This clone was counted between two and nine times. V usage is TRBV6-2 or TRBV6-3 and J usage is TRBJ2-2, with 9 bases aligning to TRBD2. The germline CDR1 and CDR2 sequences are MNHEY and SVGEGT. The CDR3 totals 18 residues. Germline trimming cut 2 bases from V and 4 bases from J; bases unmatched to any gene: 11. The CDR3, as DNA: TGTGCCAGCAGTTACCCACATAGCGGGAGTCGGTTCACCGGGGAGCTGTTTTTT. Its protein is CASSYPHSGSRFTGELFF.

The chain is built from TRBV5-6 and TRBJ2-5, with D tentatively TRBD2 (6 bases). Looked up from germline, CDR1 is SGHDT and CDR2 is YYEEEE. This CDR3 has 17 residues. V shed 0 bases and J shed 0 bases, with 15 bases lying between them. DNA for the CDR3: TGTGCCAGCAGCTTGGCCGGGGTAGCGGCGTACCAAGAGACCCAGTACTTC. This gives the protein CASSLAGVAAYQETQYF.

This clone came up a few times. The gene calls are TRBV11-3 and TRBJ2-1; TRBD2 aligns across 10 bases. The germline CDR1 and CDR2 sequences are SGHNT and YENEEA. The CDR3 is 19 amino acids. With 0 bases clipped from V and 10 bases from J, the junction kept 18 bases outside the gene matches. As DNA, the CDR3 is TGTGCCAGCAGCTTAGACCACCCCGGGGTAGCGGGAGGCCCTACGGAGCAGTTCTTC. It translates to CASSLDHPGVAGGPTEQFF.

The chain joins TRBV7-6 to TRBJ2-7; 14 nucleotides line up with TRBD2. The CDR3 has 16 residues. V trimming: 4 bases; J trimming: 6 bases; junction bases outside the gene matches: 8. Germline V gene data show CDR1 as SGHVS and CDR2 as FNYEAQ. The CDR3 sequence is CASSSRLAGGPSEQYF. CDR3 DNA: TGTGCCAGCAGCTCGCGACTAGCGGGAGGGCCCTCCGAGCAGTACTTC. The full variable domain, in which reference TRBV7-6 and TRBJ2-7 provide the parts outside the CDR3, is GAGVSQSPRYKVTKRGQDVALRCDPISGHVSLYWYRQALGQGPEFLTYFNYEAQQDKSGLPNDRFSAERPEGSISTLTIQRTEQRDSAMYRCASSSRLAGGPSEQYFGPGTRLTVT.

The chain uses TRBV7-9 and TRBJ1-2; a weak D match, TRBD1 (6 bases). Trimming removed 3 bases at V and 8 bases at J, with 28 bases between. Germline lookup yields CDR1 SEHNR and CDR2 FQNEAQ (reference sequence). The CDR3 has 18 amino acids. The CDR3 nucleotides read TGTGCCAGCAGCTTCGTTTTTGGGGGCTTAGGAAACGAGCGAGGCTACACCTTC. Encoded protein: CASSFVFGGLGNERGYTF.

The chain links TRBV3-1 (or the pseudogene TRBV3-2) to TRBJ2-2; D may be TRBD2 (5 bases). The CDR3 contains 14 residues. From germline, CDR1 is LGHDT and CDR2 YNNKEL (reference sequence). The germline V and J ends were trimmed by 7 bases and 2 bases, with 11 bases remaining between them. The CDR3, as DNA: TGTGCCAGCAAGGGTCGGGGAAACACCGGGGAGCTGTTTTTT. Its translation: CASKGRGNTGELFF.

V is TRBV9 and J is TRBJ1-4, with a weak D call TRBD1 (6 bases). Germline V lookup: CDR1 SGDLS, CDR2 YYNGEE. The CDR3 spans 15 residues. V was trimmed by 3 bases and J by 10 bases, leaving 19 bases between them. In DNA form, the CDR3 reads TGTGCCAGCAGCGGCCTGACAGGCCCATCTGTAAAACTGTTTTTT. It codes for CASSGLTGPSVKLFF.

This rearrangement joins TRBV11-3 to TRBJ1-5; D not certain. V gave up 3 bases and J gave up 1 base, with 7 bases separating them. The germline V gene encodes CDR1 SGHNT and CDR2 YENEEA. CDR3 length: 14 residues. Here the CDR3 DNA reads TGTGCCAGCAGCTTGGGAGAAAGCAATCAGCCCCAGCATTTT. This encodes CASSLGESNQPQHF.

The DNA for the CDR3 is TGTGCCAGTAGTGACTTGGGACATCAAACTAATGAAAAACTGTTTTTT. Translating it yields CASSDLGHQTNEKLFF. V gene TRBV19 combines with J gene TRBJ1-4; tentatively, D is TRBD1 (6 bases). CDR3 length equals 16 residues. V gave up 5 bases and J gave up 1 base, with 14 bases separating them. Looked up from germline, CDR1 is LNHDA and CDR2 is SQIVND (reference sequence). The variable domain in full, completed from reference TRBV19 and TRBJ1-4, reads DGGITQSPKYLFRKEGQNVTLSCEQNLNHDAMYWYRQDPGQGLRLIYYSQIVNDFQKGDIAEGYSVSREKKESFPLTVTSAQKNPTAFYLCASSDLGHQTNEKLFFGSGTQLSVL.

This sequence joins TRBV27 and TRBJ1-1; TRBD1 is a possible D gene (6 bases). V dropped 6 bases and J dropped 6 bases, with 23 bases sitting between them. Per the germline V gene, CDR1 is MNHEY and CDR2 is SMNVEV (reference sequence). This CDR3 region has 16 residues. CDR3 amino acids: CASRKGGAYLIAEAFF. For the CDR3, the DNA is TGTGCCAGCAGAAAGGGGGGGGCATACCTTATCGCTGAAGCTTTCTTT.

The V and J genes are TRBV2 and TRBJ2-5; the D is unclear. The germline CDR1 and CDR2 sequences are SNHLY and FYNNEI. V shed 9 bases and J shed 0 bases, with 8 bases lying between them. The CDR3 spans 12 residues. The CDR3 DNA sequence: TGTGCCAGTTACCGGGACCAAGAGACCCAGTACTTC. Amino acid sequence: CASYRDQETQYF. The whole variable domain, remainder taken from reference TRBV2 and TRBJ2-5, is EPEVTQTPSHQVTQMGQEVILRCVPISNHLYFYWYRQILGQKVEFLVSFYNNEISEKSEIFDDQFSVERPDGSNFTLKIRSTKLEDSAMYFCASYRDQETQYFGPGTRLLVL.